These 21 T cell receptor beta chains were all obtained from the same sample, sequenced in a study of blood T cell repertoires in COVID-19. Here immunoSEQ multiplex PCR was the method, and the copy in TCRdb shows in-frame clones only, minus some. The sample lists more than 95,000 clones; around 80% were seen once. Sequencing input: peripheral blood. Receptor source: a man between 70 and 80 years old with acute or convalescent COVID-19.

The chain is built from TRBV2 and TRBJ2-4, with 7 bases identical to TRBD1. Germline assignment: CDR1 SNHLY and CDR2 FYNNEI. The CDR3 runs 15 residues. The V and J ends lost 6 bases and 0 bases, in that order; junction bases with no gene match: 5. The CDR3 region is CASSDRVPAKNIQYF. CDR3 in DNA: TGTGCCAGCAGCGACAGGGTTCCAGCCAAAAACATTCAGTACTTC.

This rearrangement joins TRBV7-8 to TRBJ1-4, with 9 nucleotides matching TRBD1. The V gene end was trimmed by 5 bases and the J gene end by 10 bases; junction bases not matched to a gene: 11. Germline CDR1 is SGHVS and CDR2 is FQNEAQ. This CDR3 is 15 amino acids long. The CDR3 DNA is TGTGCCAGCAGCGTTGACAGGGGGACCATAGGAAAACTGTTTTTT. This translates into CASSVDRGTIGKLFF.

This clone was counted only a few times. The chain links TRBV28 to TRBJ2-1; 8 bases are a match to TRBD2. Trimming at V came to 2 bases and at J to 3 bases, leaving 3 bases not matched to a gene. Germline CDR1 reads MDHEN; CDR2 reads SYDVKM. The CDR3 is 15 amino acids. The CDR3 loop is CASSLRREVYNEQFF. DNA for the CDR3: TGTGCCAGCAGTTTAAGGCGGGAGGTCTACAATGAGCAGTTCTTC.

The rearrangement links TRBV27 to TRBJ1-2, with TRBD1 matching 8 bases. Germline-derived CDR1 and CDR2 are MNHEY and SMNVEV (reference sequence). This CDR3 is built from 16 residues. V was pared by 3 bases and J by 2 bases, with 8 bases of the junction left unmatched. For the CDR3, the DNA is TGTGCCAGCAGTTTCTCCCGACAGGGGTGGAACTATGGCTACACCTTC. Its translation is CASSFSRQGWNYGYTF.

This chain links TRBV30 with TRBJ1-6; the D gene is possibly TRBD1 (5 bases). CDR1 GTSNPN and CDR2 SVGIG come from the germline V gene (reference sequence). The CDR3 runs 14 residues. Trimming took off 5 bases at V and 0 bases at J, with 8 bases between the two ends. The CDR3 is CAWQGSSYNSPLHF. For the CDR3, the DNA is TGTGCCTGGCAGGGTAGCTCCTATAATTCACCCCTCCACTTT.

The V and J genes are TRBV2 and TRBJ2-3; the match to TRBD2 covers 8 bases. The CDR3 sequence is 15 residues long. Per the germline V gene, CDR1 is SNHLY and CDR2 is FYNNEI. V trimming: 8 bases; J trimming: 0 bases; junction bases outside the gene matches: 7. The CDR3 here is CASFGGALSTDTQYF. CDR3 nucleotide sequence: TGTGCCAGCTTCGGGGGGGCCTTAAGCACAGATACGCAGTATTTT.

The gene calls are TRBV7-9 and TRBJ2-7; 11 positions match TRBD2. The CDR3 runs 15 residues. The ends lost 1 base at V and 5 bases at J; junction bases unmatched: 4. Germline CDR1 SEHNR, CDR2 FQNEAQ (reference sequence). CDR3 residues: CASSLEGTSGNEQYF. Written as DNA, the CDR3 is TGTGCCAGCAGCTTAGAAGGGACTAGCGGCAACGAGCAGTACTTC.

The rearrangement uses TRBV30 and TRBJ1-5; perhaps TRBD1 as D (6 bases). V lost 2 bases and J 6 bases, leaving 11 bases between the germline ends. The CDR3 has 13 amino acids. Per the germline V gene, CDR1 is GTSNPN and CDR2 is SVGIG (reference sequence). Here the CDR3 DNA reads TGTGCCTGGAGTCCAGGGGACGGTCAGCCCCAGCATTTT. Protein sequence: CAWSPGDGQPQHF. The variable domain in full, completed from reference TRBV30 and TRBJ1-5, reads SQTIHQWPATLVQPVGSPLSLECTVEGTSNPNLYWYRQAAGRGLQLLFYSVGIGQISSEVPQNLSASRPQDRQFILSSKKLLLSDSGFYLCAWSPGDGQPQHFGDGTRLSIL.

The genes are TRBV19 and TRBJ2-3, with no clear D. Germline lookup yields CDR1 LNHDA and CDR2 SQIVND (reference sequence). The CDR3 is 12 residues long. The germline V and J ends were trimmed by 5 bases and 0 bases, with 3 bases remaining between them. The CDR3 loop reads CASSPSTDTQYF. CDR3 DNA: TGTGCCAGTAGTCCTAGCACAGATACGCAGTATTTT.

For the CDR3, the DNA is TGTGCCAGCAGTGTTGACAGGGATTATGGCTACACCTTC. Translated: CASSVDRDYGYTF. The chain employs TRBV2 and TRBJ1-2; 7 bases are shared with TRBD1. CDR1 and CDR2 from the germline V gene are SNHLY and FYNNEI. J was trimmed by 5 bases and V by 4 bases; bases with no gene match: 4. This CDR3 has 13 residues.

CDR3: CASSATQGTDTQYF. CDR3 DNA sequence: TGTGCCAGCAGCGCGACGCAGGGCACAGATACGCAGTATTTT. V and J are TRBV7-2 and TRBJ2-3; D unclear. This CDR3 region has 14 residues. V lost 5 bases and J lost 1, with 10 bases in between. Germline CDR1 and CDR2: SGHTA and FQGNSA.

This chain joins TRBV13 and TRBJ1-1; possibly TRBD1 for D (5 bases). The CDR3 is 15 residues long. V dropped 3 bases and J dropped 1 base, with 12 bases sitting between them. The V gene's germline CDR1 is PRHDT and CDR2 FYEKMQ (reference sequence). CDR3 loop: CASSLFQGGNTEAFF. The CDR3, as DNA: TGTGCCAGCAGCTTGTTCCAGGGCGGGAACACTGAAGCTTTCTTT.

J is TRBJ1-6 and V is TRBV2; 9 bases match TRBD1. V shed 6 bases and J 9 bases; nucleotides not matched to a gene: 6. The V gene's germline CDR1 is SNHLY and CDR2 FYNNEI. The CDR3 length is 14 residues. In nucleotides, the CDR3 is TGTGCCAGCAGCGACGACAGGGGGGCTTCACCCCTCCACTTT. Encoded protein: CASSDDRGASPLHF.

This clone was seen only a few times. J is TRBJ1-4 and V is TRBV2; D may be TRBD1 (6 bases). CDR1 and CDR2 (germline): SNHLY, FYNNEI. Trimming removed 7 bases from V and 8 bases from J, with 14 bases in between. The CDR3 totals 13 residues. The CDR3 is CASKGGTEEKLFF. CDR3 nucleotides: TGTGCCAGCAAGGGGGGGACGGAGGAAAAACTGTTTTTT. Using reference TRBV2 and TRBJ1-4 for the parts outside the CDR3, the full variable domain is EPEVTQTPSHQVTQMGQEVILRCVPISNHLYFYWYRQILGQKVEFLVSFYNNEISEKSEIFDDQFSVERPDGSNFTLKIRSTKLEDSAMYFCASKGGTEEKLFFGSGTQLSVL.

The chain joins TRBV3-1 (or the pseudogene TRBV3-2) to TRBJ1-3; tentative D call: TRBD1 (5 bases). The CDR3 has 15 residues. Between the trimmed V and J ends, which lost 4 bases and 2 bases, there was a span of 12 bases. CDR1 is LGHDT, CDR2 YNNKEL, per germline (reference sequence). The CDR3 reads CASSLGGGTGNTIYF. DNA for the CDR3: TGTGCCAGCAGCCTGGGGGGGGGTACTGGAAACACCATATATTTT.

In its sample, this clone was seen once. J is TRBJ2-3 and V is TRBV7-2; TRBD2 matches at 12 bases. CDR1 is SGHTA and CDR2 is FQGNSA in the germline V gene. Unmatched junction bases numbered 6, after V lost 5 bases and J lost 6 bases. This CDR3 is 15 amino acids long. The CDR3 DNA sequence: TGTGCCAGCAGCGAACTAGCGGGGGGCAGGGATACGCAGTATTTT. It encodes CASSELAGGRDTQYF.

The genes are TRBV6-2 or TRBV6-3 and TRBJ1-1; D call uncertain. The CDR3 runs 15 residues. The ends were cut back, 2 bases at V and 3 bases at J, with 13 bases in the middle. Looked up from germline, CDR1 is MNHEY and CDR2 is SVGEGT. Here the CDR3 DNA reads TGTGCCAGCAGTTACGGCGAGGGCTGGGACACTGAAGCTTTCTTT. Translated, it gives CASSYGEGWDTEAFF.

The gene calls are TRBV15 and TRBJ2-3; D is possibly TRBD2 (6 bases). This CDR3 region has 16 residues. Germline assignment: CDR1 LNHNV and CDR2 YYDKDF (reference sequence). V lost 1 base to trimming and J lost 2 bases, with 13 bases between them. The CDR3: CATSRVTGEYTDTQYF. CDR3 DNA sequence: TGTGCCACCAGCAGAGTAACGGGGGAATACACAGATACGCAGTATTTT.

This clone was detected only once. The J gene is TRBJ2-7, the V gene TRBV6-5, with 8 nucleotides matching TRBD2. The germline V gene has CDR1 MNHEY and CDR2 SVGAGI. J gave up 3 bases and V 6 bases, and 10 bases lay outside the gene matches. The CDR3 contains 15 residues. CDR3 residues: CASREGLDEVYEQYF. In DNA, the CDR3 is TGTGCCAGCAGGGAGGGACTAGACGAAGTCTACGAGCAGTACTTC.

The rearrangement joins TRBV5-5 to TRBJ2-2; TRBD2 agrees at 9 bases. The germline V gene encodes CDR1 SGHKS and CDR2 YYEKEE (reference sequence). The junction had 10 bases not matched to a gene; V was cut back by 0 bases and J by 1 base. The CDR3 consists of 19 residues. CDR3 region: CASSLVGTSLWVNTGELFF. The CDR3 DNA reads as TGTGCCAGCAGCTTGGTCGGGACTAGCCTGTGGGTGAACACCGGGGAGCTGTTTTTT.

This chain links TRBV28 with TRBJ2-7; the D gene is possibly TRBD1 (6 bases). The length of the CDR3 is 18 residues. V dropped 2 bases and J dropped 6 bases, with 26 bases sitting between them. The germline V gene encodes CDR1 MDHEN and CDR2 SYDVKM. In nucleotides, the CDR3 is TGTGCCAGCAGTTTAACGCGCCTCAGAGACAGGCCCTACGTCGAGCAGTACTTC. This translates into CASSLTRLRDRPYVEQYF.